The 22 T cell receptor beta chains listed next were all sequenced from one sample in a study of T cell responses to AZD1222 COVID-19 vaccine. Sequenced by immunoSEQ multiplex PCR; TCRdb stores in-frame clones only, minus some. The data contain about 99,000 clones, approximately 88% of them singletons. Here the sequenced sample was peripheral blood, taken on day 0 of AZD1222 vaccination. The receptors were gathered from an adult in good health.

This clone has only one observation. The rearrangement uses TRBV28 and TRBJ2-3; D perhaps matches TRBD1 (7 bases). The CDR3 totals 17 residues. Trimming removed 2 bases at V and 2 bases at J, with 17 bases between. Germline CDR1 reads MDHEN; CDR2 reads SYDVKM. CDR3 nucleotides: TGTGCCAGCAGTTTAGGACATGGAGGGGGCGACACAGATACGCAGTATTTT. This codes for CASSLGHGGGDTDTQYF.

This chain joins TRBV7-3 and TRBJ1-2; TRBD1 might be the D (5 bases). Germline CDR1 SGHTA, CDR2 FQGTGA. Trimming shortened V by 2 bases and J by 8 bases, and 12 bases separated the two germline ends. CDR3 size: 13 residues. The CDR3 spells CASSLGGVKGYTF. The CDR3 DNA reads TGTGCCAGCAGCTTAGGGGGAGTAAAGGGCTACACCTTC.

This clone was observed a single time. This rearrangement joins TRBV28 to TRBJ2-7; no reliable D call. Trimming stripped 1 base from V and 3 bases from J, with 13 bases between. The CDR3 covers 15 residues. Per germline, CDR1 MDHEN and CDR2 SYDVKM. CDR3 sequence: CASSLYSVVNYEQYF. The CDR3 DNA is TGTGCCAGCAGTTTATATTCCGTAGTTAACTACGAGCAGTACTTC.

This chain links TRBV28 with TRBJ2-1; D may match TRBD1 or TRBD2 (5 bases each). V was pared by 9 bases and J by 2 bases, with 8 bases between. The germline gives CDR1 MDHEN, CDR2 SYDVKM. The CDR3 has 12 residues. The CDR3 sequence: CASGTAYNEQFF. The CDR3 nucleotides are TGTGCCAGTGGGACGGCCTACAATGAGCAGTTCTTC.

The chain employs TRBV10-3 and TRBJ1-6, with D maybe TRBD1 (5 bases). Germline assignment: CDR1 ENHRY and CDR2 SYGVKD. The CDR3 is 15 residues long. Between the trimmed V and J ends, which lost 3 bases and 10 bases, there was a span of 16 bases. This chain's CDR3 is CAISDTGGVGSPLHF. The CDR3 nucleotides read TGTGCCATCAGTGATACTGGGGGGGTAGGGTCACCCCTCCACTTT.

The chain combines TRBV4-2 with TRBJ1-1, with unresolved D. The germline V gene has CDR1 LGHNA and CDR2 YNFKEQ. The germline V and J ends were trimmed by 0 bases and 1 base, with 15 bases remaining between them. The CDR3 totals 17 residues. CDR3 in amino acids: CASSQDFRPWGNTEAFF. CDR3 nucleotide sequence: TGTGCCAGCAGCCAAGATTTTAGGCCGTGGGGGAACACTGAAGCTTTCTTT.

V gene TRBV28 combines with J gene TRBJ2-5; 12 bases map to TRBD1. In germline, CDR1 is MDHEN, CDR2 SYDVKM. Losses at the gene ends were 5 bases for V and 3 bases for J; bases not matched to a gene: 7. The CDR3 is made up of 16 amino acids. For the CDR3, the DNA is TGTGCCAGCAGTCCCGCCGGGACAGGGGGCGAAGAGACCCAGTACTTC. Amino acid sequence: CASSPAGTGGEETQYF.

This chain connects TRBV28 to TRBJ2-7, with 12 positions matching TRBD1. J lost 2 bases, V lost 8 bases, and 13 bases had no gene match. There are 17 residues in the CDR3. Per germline, CDR1 MDHEN and CDR2 SYDVKM. Here the CDR3 DNA reads TGTGCCAGCCCTCCTCTATGGGACAGGGGGCCCCCCTACGAGCAGTACTTC. It codes for CASPPLWDRGPPYEQYF.

The rearrangement uses TRBV6-1 and TRBJ1-5, with D unresolved. In germline, CDR1 is MNHNS, CDR2 SASEGT. V was pared by 0 bases and J by 5 bases, with 5 bases between. The CDR3 is 13 amino acids. The CDR3 reads CASSEATDQPQHF. CDR3 coding DNA: TGTGCCAGCAGTGAAGCGACGGATCAGCCCCAGCATTTT.

V usage is TRBV6-5 and J usage is TRBJ1-1; 11 bases line up with TRBD1. Germline trimming cut 7 bases from V and 6 bases from J; bases unmatched to any gene: 7. The CDR3 is 14 residues long. Germline CDR1 and CDR2: MNHEY and SVGAGI. The CDR3 DNA is TGTGCCAGCATCGGGACAGGGGGGCGCGCTGAAGCTTTCTTT. Protein: CASIGTGGRAEAFF.

The chain uses TRBV4-3 and TRBJ1-2; D call uncertain. Germline assignment: CDR1 LGHNA and CDR2 YSLEER. The ends were cut back, 0 bases at V and 4 bases at J, with 15 bases in the middle. This CDR3 contains 16 residues. The CDR3 nucleotides read TGCGCCAGCAGCCAAGACAAGGGCCTCCATGGCTATGGCTACACCTTC. Its protein product is CASSQDKGLHGYGYTF.

The V gene is TRBV5-1, the J gene TRBJ2-7, with TRBD1 matching 7 bases. The germline CDR1 and CDR2 sequences are SGHRS and YFSETQ. CDR3 length equals 13 residues. With V trimmed by 4 bases and J by 2 bases, 3 bases remained unmatched. The CDR3 nucleotides are TGCGCCAGCAGCGGGACAGCTACCTACGAGCAGTACTTC. Protein product: CASSGTATYEQYF. The complete variable domain, with remaining parts taken from reference TRBV5-1 and TRBJ2-7, reads KAGVTQTPRYLIKTRGQQVTLSCSPISGHRSVSWYQQTPGQGLQFLFEYFSETQRNKGNFPGRFSGRQFSNSRSEMNVSTLELGDSALYLCASSGTATYEQYFGPGTRLTVT.

The V and J genes are TRBV6-2 or TRBV6-3 and TRBJ2-3, with D perhaps TRBD2 (5 bases). The CDR3 has 17 residues. CDR1 is MNHEY, CDR2 SVGEGT, per germline. V was cut by 4 bases and J by 2 bases, with 19 bases left in between. The CDR3, as DNA: TGTGCCAGCAGTTCCGGGATGCTACACCTCCCCACAGATACGCAGTATTTT. This translates into CASSSGMLHLPTDTQYF.

The chain is built from TRBV24-1 and TRBJ2-7; tentatively, D is TRBD1 or TRBD2 (5 bases each). From germline, CDR1 is KGHDR and CDR2 SFDVKD. Trimming pared 4 bases from V and 1 base from J, leaving 13 bases between. The CDR3 covers 15 residues. The CDR3 loop is CATSEGTASSYEQYF. CDR3 DNA sequence: TGTGCCACCAGTGAGGGGACGGCTTCATCCTACGAGCAGTACTTC.

The rearrangement joins TRBV4-3 to TRBJ1-1; 9 bases align to TRBD1. Trimming at V came to 2 bases and at J to 0 bases, leaving 1 base not matched to a gene. Germline values: CDR1 LGHNA, CDR2 YSLEER. This CDR3 comprises 15 residues. For the CDR3, the DNA is TGCGCCAGCAGCCAAACAGGGGGCATGAACACTGAAGCTTTCTTT. Translated: CASSQTGGMNTEAFF.

V is TRBV7-3 and J is TRBJ2-3; D is ambiguous. Per germline, CDR1 SGHTA and CDR2 FQGTGA. The CDR3 contains 15 residues. Trimming removed 2 bases at V and 2 bases at J, with 11 bases between. The CDR3 DNA follows: TGTGCCAGCAGCTTATCATTGGGTAACACAGATACGCAGTATTTT. This encodes CASSLSLGNTDTQYF.

The chain carries TRBV11-1 and TRBJ2-7; 8 nucleotides line up with TRBD2. V gave up 3 bases and J gave up 4 bases; unmatched junction bases: 8. This CDR3 spans 15 amino acids. Germline CDR1 and CDR2: SGHAT and FQDESV (reference sequence). CDR3 sequence reads: CASSLGRGGFYEQYF. The DNA of the CDR3 is TGTGCCAGCAGCTTGGGCCGGGGGGGTTTTTACGAGCAGTACTTC.

The chain is built from TRBV30 and TRBJ1-1; D not resolved. This CDR3 is 15 amino acids long. Trimming pared 2 bases from V and 5 bases from J, leaving 18 bases between. CDR1 GTSNPN and CDR2 SVGIG come from the germline V gene (reference sequence). Here the CDR3 DNA reads TGTGCCTGGAGTCTCGCGGGGTGGCTTGGAACTGAAGCTTTCTTT. This sequence encodes CAWSLAGWLGTEAFF. The full variable domain, in which reference TRBV30 and TRBJ1-1 provide the parts outside the CDR3, is SQTIHQWPATLVQPVGSPLSLECTVEGTSNPNLYWYRQAAGRGLQLLFYSVGIGQISSEVPQNLSASRPQDRQFILSSKKLLLSDSGFYLCAWSLAGWLGTEAFFGQGTRLTVV.

This clone was counted once. The genes are TRBV5-1 and TRBJ1-2; no definite D call. The CDR3 length is 13 residues. The V gene's germline CDR1 is SGHRS and CDR2 YFSETQ. Trimming took off 0 bases at V and 8 bases at J, with 11 bases between the two ends. The CDR3 coding sequence is TGCGCCAGCAGCTTGGGACATTCCCCCGGCTACACCTTC. Encoded protein: CASSLGHSPGYTF.

The V and J genes are TRBV19 and TRBJ1-5; D gene ambiguous. The V end lost 7 bases, the J end lost 1 base, and 17 bases lay between the germline ends. The CDR3 extends over 16 amino acids. CDR1 is LNHDA and CDR2 is SQIVND in the germline V gene (reference sequence). CDR3: CASTPWRISSNQPQHF. Here the CDR3 DNA reads TGTGCCAGTACCCCGTGGAGGATTTCGAGCAATCAGCCCCAGCATTTT.

The chain carries TRBV19 and TRBJ2-3; 9 bases match TRBD1. This CDR3 has 15 residues. Looked up from germline, CDR1 is LNHDA and CDR2 is SQIVND (reference sequence). V shed 5 bases, J shed 4 bases, and the junction held 7 bases outside the gene matches. The CDR3 DNA is TGTGCCAGTAGTCCGGACAGGGGATTCGCAGATACGCAGTATTTT. Translating it yields CASSPDRGFADTQYF.

V usage is TRBV4-1 and J usage is TRBJ1-5; D is ambiguous. V was pared by 0 bases and J by 1 base, with 13 bases between. The CDR3 loop spans 17 amino acids. Germline V CDR1 and CDR2: MGHRA, YSYEKL. The CDR3, as DNA: TGCGCCAGCAGCCAAGATCCGCGAGGGAGAAGCAATCAGCCCCAGCATTTT. This gives the protein CASSQDPRGRSNQPQHF.